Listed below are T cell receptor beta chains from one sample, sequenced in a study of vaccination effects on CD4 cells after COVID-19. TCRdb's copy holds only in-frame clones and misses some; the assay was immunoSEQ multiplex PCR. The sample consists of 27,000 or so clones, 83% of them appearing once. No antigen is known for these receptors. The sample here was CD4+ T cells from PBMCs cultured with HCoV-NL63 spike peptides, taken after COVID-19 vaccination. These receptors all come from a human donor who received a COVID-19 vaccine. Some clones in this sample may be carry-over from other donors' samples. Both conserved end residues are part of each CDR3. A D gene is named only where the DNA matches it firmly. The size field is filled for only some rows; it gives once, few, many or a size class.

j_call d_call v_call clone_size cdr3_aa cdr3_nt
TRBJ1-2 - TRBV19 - CASSVLAGYGYTF TGTGCCAGTAGTGTCCTGGCTGGCTATGGCTACACCTTC
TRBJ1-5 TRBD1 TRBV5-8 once CASSRDRGSNQPQHF TGTGCCAGCAGCAGGGACAGGGGTAGCAATCAGCCCCAGCATTTT
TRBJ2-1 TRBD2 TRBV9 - CASDRTGGQNNEQFF TGTGCCAGCGATCGGACGGGGGGGCAGAACAATGAGCAGTTCTTC
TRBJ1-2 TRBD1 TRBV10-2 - CASSRQGDSGYTF TGCGCCAGCAGCCGACAGGGTGACTCGGGCTACACCTTC
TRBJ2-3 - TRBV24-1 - CATSDRQVSTDTQYF TGTGCCACCAGTGATAGACAGGTTAGCACAGATACGCAGTATTTT
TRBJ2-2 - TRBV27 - CASSRPNTGELFF TGTGCCAGCAGTCGGCCCAACACCGGGGAGCTGTTTTTT
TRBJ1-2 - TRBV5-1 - CASSPDVNYGYTF TGCGCCAGCAGCCCGGATGTTAACTATGGCTACACCTTC
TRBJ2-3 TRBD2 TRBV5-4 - CASSLTMGRGGAADTQYF TGTGCCAGCAGCTTGACAATGGGTCGCGGGGGGGCAGCAGATACGCAGTATTTT
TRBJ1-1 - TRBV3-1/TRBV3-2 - CASSGLTTVNTEAFF TGTGCCAGCAGCGGACTGACGACGGTGAACACTGAAGCTTTCTTT
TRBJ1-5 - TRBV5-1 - CASSLSPGGGGNQPQHF TGCGCCAGCAGCTTGTCCCCCGGGGGCGGTGGCAATCAGCCCCAGCATTTT
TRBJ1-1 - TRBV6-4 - CASSPHGGLTEAFF TGTGCCAGCAGTCCCCACGGGGGGCTCACTGAAGCTTTCTTT
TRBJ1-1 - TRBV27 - CASSPSGRAEAFF TGTGCCAGCAGTCCTTCAGGGAGGGCTGAAGCTTTCTTT
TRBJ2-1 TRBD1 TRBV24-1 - CATSGSAGQGSNEQFF TGTGCCACCAGTGGGAGTGCGGGACAGGGGTCCAATGAGCAGTTCTTC
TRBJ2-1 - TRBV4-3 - CASSQDPESYNEQFF TGCGCCAGCAGCCAAGATCCAGAATCTTACAATGAGCAGTTCTTC
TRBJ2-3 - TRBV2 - CASSVGGPIGTDTQYF TGTGCCAGCAGCGTAGGGGGACCGATTGGTACAGATACGCAGTATTTT
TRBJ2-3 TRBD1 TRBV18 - CASQRTGMEDTQYF TGTGCCAGCCAAAGGACAGGGATGGAGGATACGCAGTATTTT
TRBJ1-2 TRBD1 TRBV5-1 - CASSLYPQGKLEDYGYTF TGCGCCAGCAGCTTGTATCCACAGGGGAAATTAGAGGACTATGGCTACACCTTC
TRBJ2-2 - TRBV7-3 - CASSLGAGTGELFF TGTGCCAGCAGCTTAGGGGCAGGAACTGGGGAGCTGTTTTTT
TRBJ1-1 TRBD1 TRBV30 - CAWDTGAMRAFF TGTGCCTGGGATACAGGGGCAATGAGGGCTTTCTTT
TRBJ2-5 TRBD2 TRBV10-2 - CASRRIAGGRETQYF TGCGCCAGCAGAAGAATAGCGGGGGGGCGGGAGACCCAGTACTTC
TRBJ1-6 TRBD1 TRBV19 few CASSLSGTGSSPLHF TGTGCCAGTAGTCTTTCCGGGACAGGGAGTTCACCCCTCCACTTT
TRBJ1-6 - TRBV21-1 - CAKTGELAPLHF TGTGCCAAGACAGGGGAGTTGGCACCCCTCCACTTT
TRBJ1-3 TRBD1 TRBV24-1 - CATSESQGAGNTIYF TGTGCCACCAGTGAATCCCAGGGGGCTGGAAACACCATATATTTT
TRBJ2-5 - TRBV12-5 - CASGLSSFETQYF TGTGCTAGTGGTTTGTCTAGCTTCGAGACCCAGTACTTC
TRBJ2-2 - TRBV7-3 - CASSVQGFTGELFF TGTGCCAGCAGCGTTCAGGGGTTCACCGGGGAGCTGTTTTTT
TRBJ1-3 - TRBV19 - CASREGDGSSGNTIYF TGTGCCAGTAGGGAGGGGGACGGCAGCTCTGGAAACACCATATATTTT
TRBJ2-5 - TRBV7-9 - CASSRGIGRGSYQETQYF TGTGCCAGCAGCCGCGGGATTGGGCGGGGATCATACCAAGAGACCCAGTACTTC
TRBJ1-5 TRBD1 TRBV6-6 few CASRSTGGRNQPQHF TGTGCCAGCAGATCCACAGGGGGCCGCAATCAGCCCCAGCATTTT
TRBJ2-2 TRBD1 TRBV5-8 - CASSSGQGVTGELFF TGTGCCAGCAGCTCTGGACAGGGGGTCACCGGGGAGCTGTTTTTT
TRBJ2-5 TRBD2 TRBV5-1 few CASRGLAGDSTQYF TGCGCCAGCAGAGGACTAGCGGGGGACTCGACCCAGTACTTC
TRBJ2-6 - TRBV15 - CATSRSKEYSGANVLTF TGTGCCACCAGCCGGAGTAAGGAGTACTCTGGGGCCAACGTCCTGACTTTC
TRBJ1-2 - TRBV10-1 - CASSDLRSGYGYTF TGCGCCAGCAGTGATCTCAGGTCGGGCTATGGCTACACCTTC
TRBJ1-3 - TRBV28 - CASSWRGSRGNTIYF TGTGCCAGCAGTTGGAGAGGGAGTAGAGGTAACACCATATATTTT
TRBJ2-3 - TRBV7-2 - CASRLQGSRTDTQYF TGTGCCAGCAGGTTACAGGGATCCCGCACAGATACGCAGTATTTT
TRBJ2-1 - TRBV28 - CASSGTYNEQFF TGTGCCAGCAGTGGCACCTACAATGAGCAGTTCTTC
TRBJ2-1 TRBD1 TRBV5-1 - CASGAGTGIDEQFF TGCGCCAGCGGAGCCGGGACAGGGATCGATGAGCAGTTCTTC
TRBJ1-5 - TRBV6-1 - CASSRRPNQPQHF TGTGCCAGCAGCCGCCGACCCAATCAGCCCCAGCATTTT
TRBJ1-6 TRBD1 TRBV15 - CATRGIRDSYNSPLHF TGTGCCACCAGAGGGATCCGGGACAGCTATAATTCACCCCTCCACTTT
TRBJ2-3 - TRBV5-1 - CASSTPQRDTQYF TGCGCCAGCAGTACACCACAGCGAGATACGCAGTATTTT
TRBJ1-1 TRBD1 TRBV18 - CASSPEQGLTEAFF TGTGCCAGCTCACCAGAACAGGGGTTGACTGAAGCTTTCTTT
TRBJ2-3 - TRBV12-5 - CASGLARTETDTQYF TGTGCTAGTGGTTTGGCCCGGACAGAAACAGATACGCAGTATTTT